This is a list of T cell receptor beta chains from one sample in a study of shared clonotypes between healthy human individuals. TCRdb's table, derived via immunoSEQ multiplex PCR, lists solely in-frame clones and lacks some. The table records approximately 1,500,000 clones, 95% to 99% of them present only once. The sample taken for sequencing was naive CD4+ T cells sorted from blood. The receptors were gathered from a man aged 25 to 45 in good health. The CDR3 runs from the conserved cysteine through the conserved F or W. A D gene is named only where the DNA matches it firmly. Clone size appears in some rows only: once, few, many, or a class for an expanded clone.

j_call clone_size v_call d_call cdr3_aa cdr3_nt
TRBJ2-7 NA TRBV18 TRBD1 CASSLSQGYEQYF TGTGCCAGCTCACTATCACAGGGGTACGAGCAGTACTTC
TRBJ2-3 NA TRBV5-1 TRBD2 CASSLANRLAGDPRDTQYF TGCGCCAGCAGCTTAGCAAATCGACTAGCGGGAGACCCCAGGGATACGCAGTATTTT
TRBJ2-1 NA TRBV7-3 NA CASSFRDNEQFF TGTGCCAGCAGCTTCCGAGACAATGAGCAGTTCTTC
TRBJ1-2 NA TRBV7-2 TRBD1 CASSPQGIYGYTF TGTGCCAGCAGCCCACAGGGGATCTATGGCTACACCTTC
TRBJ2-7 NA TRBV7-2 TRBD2 CASSAPGLAFSSYEQYF TGTGCCAGCAGCGCACCGGGACTAGCGTTCAGCTCCTACGAGCAGTACTTC
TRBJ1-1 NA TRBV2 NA CASSNRDNTEAFF TGTGCCAGCAGTAACAGGGACAACACTGAAGCTTTCTTT
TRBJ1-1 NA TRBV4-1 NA CASSQDGTSDTEAFF TGCGCCAGCAGCCAAGATGGGACGTCGGACACTGAAGCTTTCTTT
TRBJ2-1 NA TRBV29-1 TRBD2 CSVVPWTSGSYNEQFF TGCAGCGTTGTCCCGTGGACTAGCGGGAGCTACAATGAGCAGTTCTTC
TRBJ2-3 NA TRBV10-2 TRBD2 CASSPGLARDTQYF TGCGCCAGCAGTCCGGGACTAGCCCGAGATACGCAGTATTTT
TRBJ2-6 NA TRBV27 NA CASSFYSGANVLTF TGTGCCAGCAGTTTTTACTCTGGGGCCAACGTCCTGACTTTC
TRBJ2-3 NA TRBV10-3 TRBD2 CAISESPSSGRADTQYF TGTGCCATCAGTGAGTCCCCATCTAGCGGGAGGGCAGATACGCAGTATTTT
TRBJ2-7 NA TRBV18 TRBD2 CASSIAGRSSSYEQYF TGTGCCAGCTCAATAGCGGGACGTTCGAGCTCCTACGAGCAGTACTTC
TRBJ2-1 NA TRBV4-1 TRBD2 CASSQGSSGSYNEQFF TGCGCCAGCAGCCAAGGTTCTAGCGGGAGTTACAATGAGCAGTTCTTC
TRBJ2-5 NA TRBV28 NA CASSLDFGKTQYF TGTGCCAGCAGTTTAGACTTTGGGAAGACCCAGTACTTC
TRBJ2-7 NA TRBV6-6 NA CASSYSLQDGEQYF TGTGCCAGCAGTTACTCTCTCCAGGATGGGGAGCAGTACTTC
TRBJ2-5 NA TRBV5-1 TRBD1 CASSLRGQQETQYF TGCGCCAGCAGCTTGCGGGGACAGCAAGAGACCCAGTACTTC
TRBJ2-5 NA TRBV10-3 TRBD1 CAISGTGSIETQYF TGTGCCATCAGTGGGACAGGGTCGATAGAGACCCAGTACTTC
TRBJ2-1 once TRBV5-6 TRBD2 CASSRGLAGPSYNEQFF TGTGCCAGCAGCAGGGGACTAGCGGGGCCTTCCTACAATGAGCAGTTCTTC
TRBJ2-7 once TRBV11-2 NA CASSDVVGGAYEQYF TGTGCCAGCAGCGACGTAGTGGGGGGAGCCTACGAGCAGTACTTC
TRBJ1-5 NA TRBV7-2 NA CASSSWGANQPQHF TGTGCCAGCAGCTCCTGGGGGGCCAATCAGCCCCAGCATTTT
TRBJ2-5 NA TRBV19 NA CASSTNLDPVYQETQYF TGTGCCAGTAGTACGAACCTTGACCCGGTTTACCAAGAGACCCAGTACTTC
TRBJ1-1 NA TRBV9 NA CASTYRDNPGEAFF TGTGCCAGCACATACAGGGATAATCCGGGTGAAGCTTTCTTT
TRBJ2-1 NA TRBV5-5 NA CASSSRQPYNEQFF TGTGCCAGCAGTTCTCGACAGCCCTACAATGAGCAGTTCTTC
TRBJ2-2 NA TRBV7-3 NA CASSLNRRDTGELFF TGTGCCAGCAGCTTAAACCGTAGGGACACCGGGGAGCTGTTTTTT